This T cell receptor beta chain was sequenced during a study of molecular identifiers for immune sequencing clone quantification. For the study at large: RNA, taken in replicates from approximately 20,000 or 100,000 naive CD8 cells, was split five ways, with four sequenced.

Study-wide results and caveats: Clones exceeding 20 RNA copies carried over 97% of effector molecules but under 1% of naive-cell molecules.

This clonotype was recorded only once. Its specificity is unknown. Given a much more abundant clone one base away, this may be a read error. Germline V gene data show CDR1 as SGHNT and CDR2 as YYREEE (reference sequence). This CDR3 is 13 amino acids long. For bulk TCR libraries, previously described methods and listed TCR primers were used. TCRdb passed the PCR reads through MiXCR, listing each CDR3 protein once. This table holds under 800,000 distinct CDR3 sequences, around 25% found once. V usage is TRBV5-4 and J usage is TRBJ2-7; D is ambiguous. The TCR was taken from a human donor in good health. Some libraries in this study had Jurkat cell RNA spiked in. The sequenced sample was naive CD8+ T cells from blood, with Jurkat cell RNA spiked in. Subset here: FACS-sorted CD8+CD4-CCR7+CD45RA+ naive T cells. This chain's CDR3 is CASSFYKAGEKYF. In DNA form, the CDR3 reads TGTGCCAGCAGCTTTTATAAGGCTGGCGAGAAGTACTTC.